What follows describes a single TCR beta chain. Profiling relied on immunoSEQ multiplex PCR, and the TCRdb table lists in-frame clones only, not all of them. The sample includes some 120,000 clones, approximately 90% seen only once; the top ten take approximately 2.2%. This record belongs to a study of control samples from healthy donors and cancer patients. The CDR3 is made up of 16 amino acids. Germline-derived CDR1 and CDR2 are SGHNT and YYREEE (reference sequence). Trimming removed 1 base from V and 1 base from J, with 14 bases in between. The TCR originated in a woman in her 70s in good health. V and J are TRBV5-4 and TRBJ1-1; unclear D gene. The specimen sequenced was blood. DNA of the CDR3: TGTGCCAGCAGCTTGCCGGGAAGGCGGAGGAACACTGAAGCTTTCTTT. This translates into CASSLPGRRRNTEAFF. The full variable domain, rest sourced from reference TRBV5-4 and TRBJ1-1, is ETGVTQSPTHLIKTRGQQVTLRCSSQSGHNTVSWYQQALGQGPQFIFQYYREEENGRGNFPPRFSGLQFPNYSSELNVNALELDDSALYLCASSLPGRRRNTEAFFGQGTRLTVV.